The 21 T cell receptor beta chains given below trace back to one sample, sequenced in a study of metastatic and nonmetastatic thyroid tumors. Patients underwent thyroid surgery, and none had received any treatment before it. TCRdb ran MiXCR on the PCR reads. In the table there are some 30,000 clones, approximately 7.4% of which are singletons. Material for sequencing was blood. These receptors were obtained from a female donor with papillary thyroid cancer or a benign thyroid nodule (not recorded which). Some clones in this sample may be carry-over from other donors' samples.

The sample holds a few counts of this clone. This may be a read error: a much more frequent sequence differs by one nucleotide. The chain links TRBV4-3 to TRBJ2-3; the D gene is possibly TRBD1 (5 bases). The J call is doubtful: the DNA matches TRBJ1-5 better. CDR1 and CDR2 (germline): LGHNA, YSLEER. There are 12 residues in the CDR3. CDR3 region: CASSQARGTQHF. CDR3 coding DNA: TGCGCCAGCAGCCAGGCTCGGGGCACGCAGCATTTT.

This clone was found many times. V and J are TRBV6-2 or TRBV6-3 and TRBJ2-1; TRBD2 matches 11 bases. Trimming at V came to 6 bases and at J to 2 bases, leaving 12 bases not matched to a gene. The CDR3 has 18 residues. The germline gives CDR1 MNHEY, CDR2 SVGEGT. For the CDR3, the DNA is TGTGCCAGCAGCGTCGTCCAAGGACTAGCGGGTCCCTACAATGAGCAGTTCTTC. Translating it yields CASSVVQGLAGPYNEQFF.

This clone was counted at least ten times. The chain has TRBV3-1 and TRBJ2-3, with TRBD2 matching over 10 bases. Germline V gene data show CDR1 as LGHDT and CDR2 as YNNKEL (reference sequence). V lost 4 bases to trimming and J lost 2 bases; unmatched junction nucleotides: 6. The CDR3 is 16 amino acids. This CDR3 reads CASSPRLAGYTDTQYF. CDR3 DNA: TGTGCCAGCAGCCCCAGACTAGCGGGTTACACAGATACGCAGTATTTT.

This clone was recorded many times. Sequence at one end of the junction differs from germline and may be a read error. This specimen includes other DNA sequences encoding the same CDR3. The J gene is TRBJ1-4, the V gene TRBV30; D is possibly TRBD1 (5 bases). CDR1 GTSNPN and CDR2 SVGIG come from the germline V gene (reference sequence). The CDR3 extends over 13 amino acids. The CDR3 bases are TGTGCCTGGGAAATGGGACGAAATGAAAAGCTGTTTTTT. As protein: CAWEMGRNEKLFF.

This clone appeared many times. The genes are TRBV5-1 and TRBJ1-2; D gene uncertain. The CDR3 length is 14 residues. Per germline, CDR1 SGHRS and CDR2 YFSETQ. V lost 1 base and J lost 0, with 7 bases in between. The CDR3 is CASSLFQANYGYTF. The CDR3 DNA reads as TGCGCCAGCAGCTTGTTTCAGGCTAACTATGGCTACACCTTC.

The chain employs TRBV5-4 and TRBJ1-2; possible D gene TRBD1, 6 bases. Germline V gene data show CDR1 as SGHNT and CDR2 as YYREEE (reference sequence). V dropped 4 bases and J dropped 8 bases, with 18 bases sitting between them. The CDR3 is made up of 14 amino acids. CDR3 coding DNA: TGTGCCAGCAGCCTGATGGGGGGCCTTCTCGGCTACACCTTC. Translation gives CASSLMGGLLGYTF.

This clone was picked up many times. The gene calls are TRBV28 and TRBJ1-1; D perhaps matches TRBD1 (6 bases). CDR3 length: 12 residues. Trimming removed 5 bases from V and 8 bases from J, with 12 bases in between. From germline, CDR1 is MDHEN and CDR2 SYDVKM. The CDR3 coding sequence is TGTGCCAGCAGTATTGGCCAGGGGGAAGCTTTCTTT. This translates into CASSIGQGEAFF.

This clone has ten or more counts. The gene calls are TRBV5-1 and TRBJ1-1; possibly TRBD1 for D (5 bases). The ends were cut back, 3 bases at V and 0 bases at J, with 9 bases in the middle. From germline, CDR1 is SGHRS and CDR2 YFSETQ. The CDR3 is made up of 14 amino acids. This CDR3 reads CASSYQGMNTEAFF. The CDR3 DNA follows: TGCGCCAGCAGCTACCAGGGCATGAACACTGAAGCTTTCTTT.

There are many counts of this clone. The DNA for the CDR3 is TGCGCCAGCAGCCAAGATATCGGTATGGGCGGCTACACCTTC. This gives the protein CASSQDIGMGGYTF. The V gene is TRBV4-3, the J gene TRBJ1-2; no clear D gene. V dropped 0 bases and J dropped 8 bases, with 13 bases sitting between them. The germline gives CDR1 LGHNA, CDR2 YSLEER. The CDR3 runs to 14 residues.

This clone was counted only a few times. The chain recombines TRBV7-9 with TRBJ1-2, with no clear D. Between the trimmed V and J ends, which lost 3 bases and 5 bases, there was a span of 7 bases. CDR1 and CDR2 from the germline V gene are SEHNR and FQNEAQ (reference sequence). The CDR3 has 12 amino acids. CDR3 in amino acids: CASSFSLYGYTF. CDR3 in DNA: TGTGCCAGCAGCTTCAGCCTTTATGGCTACACCTTC.

This clone was observed at least ten times. The chain is built from TRBV20-1 and TRBJ1-6, with D hard to call. The V and J ends lost 2 bases and 7 bases respectively, with 9 bases between them. The CDR3 is made up of 13 amino acids. CDR1 and CDR2 from the germline V gene are DFQATT and SNEGSKA (reference sequence). The CDR3 is CSARPTQNSPLHF. The DNA of the CDR3 is TGCAGTGCTAGACCAACCCAGAATTCACCCCTCCACTTT.

Many counts were recorded for this clone. The rearrangement links TRBV7-2 to TRBJ1-1; D is possibly TRBD1 (6 bases). V gave up 6 bases and J gave up 3 bases, with 11 bases separating them. The CDR3 loop spans 13 amino acids. CDR1 is SGHTA and CDR2 is FQGNSA in the germline V gene. CDR3 sequence reads: CASRKDSYTEAFF. The CDR3 nucleotides are TGTGCCAGCAGAAAGGACAGCTACACTGAAGCTTTCTTT.

This clone was counted at least ten times. This chain connects TRBV2 to TRBJ1-2, with D possibly being TRBD1 (6 bases). Germline assignment: CDR1 SNHLY and CDR2 FYNNEI. V gave up 4 bases and J gave up 8 bases, with 23 bases separating them. The CDR3 is 16 amino acids. CDR3 DNA: TGTGCCAGCAGTGGAAGGGGAAATACAGGGACGGGGGGCTACACCTTC. This sequence encodes CASSGRGNTGTGGYTF.

Comments on this clone: A read error may explain this, as a much larger clone is one base away. This chain joins TRBV28 and TRBJ1-4, with D perhaps matching TRBD1 (6 bases). There are 16 residues in the CDR3. Germline-derived CDR1 and CDR2 are MDHEN and SYDVKM. CDR3 amino acids: CASSFWDIATNERLFF. CDR3 DNA: TGTGCCAGCAGTTTTTGGGACATAGCAACTAATGAAAGACTGTTTTTT.

This clone appeared a few times. The genes are TRBV5-6 and TRBJ1-1, with 9 nucleotides matching TRBD1. V was pared by 4 bases and J by 0 bases, with 7 bases of the junction left unmatched. The CDR3 runs to 16 residues. Germline assignment: CDR1 SGHDT and CDR2 YYEEEE. CDR3 sequence reads: CASSNPGQGLNTEAFF. The CDR3 DNA reads TGTGCCAGCAGCAATCCGGGACAGGGCCTGAACACTGAAGCTTTCTTT.

J is TRBJ2-6 and V is TRBV11-1, with 7 nucleotides matching TRBD2. Per germline, CDR1 SGHAT and CDR2 FQDESV (reference sequence). V was pared by 5 bases and J by 4 bases, with 8 bases of the junction left unmatched. The CDR3 loop spans 16 amino acids. Written as DNA, the CDR3 is TGTGCCAGCAGCCACAGCGGGGTCTCCGGGGCCAACGTCCTGACTTTC. Translation: CASSHSGVSGANVLTF.

This clone was recorded many times. The chain employs TRBV6-1 and TRBJ1-6; D gene uncertain. Trimming took 5 bases from V and 8 from J, leaving 10 bases between them. This CDR3 comprises 13 residues. Per the germline V gene, CDR1 is MNHNS and CDR2 is SASEGT. The CDR3 spells CASSSRPDSPLHF. The CDR3, as DNA: TGTGCCAGCAGTTCCCGGCCTGATTCACCCCTCCACTTT.

The table lists this clone with many counts. This chain uses TRBV6-5 with TRBJ2-7; D ambiguous. V was cut by 2 bases and J by 2 bases, with 10 bases left in between. The CDR3 runs to 14 residues. In germline, CDR1 is MNHEY, CDR2 SVGAGI. The DNA of the CDR3 is TGTGCCAGCAGTTACCACAGAGTAGCCTACGAGCAGTACTTC. This encodes CASSYHRVAYEQYF.

A remark on this clone: A much more abundant neighbour one base away suggests this may be a read error. The sample contains more than one DNA sequence encoding this CDR3. The chain joins TRBV28 to TRBJ1-2; D remains ambiguous. Per the germline V gene, CDR1 is MDHEN and CDR2 is SYDVKM. The CDR3 has 13 residues. Here the CDR3 DNA reads TGTGCCAGCAGGCCTACAGTCTACTATGGCTACACATTC. Its protein is CASRPTVYYGYTF.

The rearrangement links TRBV28 to TRBJ1-4, with TRBD1 as a possible D gene (6 bases). The V gene's germline CDR1 is MDHEN and CDR2 SYDVKM. The CDR3 length is 16 residues. V lost 5 bases and J 8 bases, leaving 21 bases between the germline ends. For the CDR3, the DNA is TGTGCCAGCAGTGCGAACAGGGTTATGGATTTGGAAAAACTGTTTTTT. This gives the protein CASSANRVMDLEKLFF.

Ten or more counts support this clone. The chain carries TRBV5-1 and TRBJ2-3; D perhaps matches TRBD2 (5 bases). With 6 bases removed from V and 0 bases from J, the gap between germline ends came to 11 bases. Germline lookup yields CDR1 SGHRS and CDR2 YFSETQ. This CDR3 has 14 residues. The CDR3 nucleotides read TGCGCCAGCACGCGGGCCCCTAGCACAGATACGCAGTATTTT. Its translation is CASTRAPSTDTQYF. Variable domain in full (rest from reference TRBV5-1 and TRBJ2-3): KAGVTQTPRYLIKTRGQQVTLSCSPISGHRSVSWYQQTPGQGLQFLFEYFSETQRNKGNFPGRFSGRQFSNSRSEMNVSTLELGDSALYLCASTRAPSTDTQYFGPGTRLTVL.